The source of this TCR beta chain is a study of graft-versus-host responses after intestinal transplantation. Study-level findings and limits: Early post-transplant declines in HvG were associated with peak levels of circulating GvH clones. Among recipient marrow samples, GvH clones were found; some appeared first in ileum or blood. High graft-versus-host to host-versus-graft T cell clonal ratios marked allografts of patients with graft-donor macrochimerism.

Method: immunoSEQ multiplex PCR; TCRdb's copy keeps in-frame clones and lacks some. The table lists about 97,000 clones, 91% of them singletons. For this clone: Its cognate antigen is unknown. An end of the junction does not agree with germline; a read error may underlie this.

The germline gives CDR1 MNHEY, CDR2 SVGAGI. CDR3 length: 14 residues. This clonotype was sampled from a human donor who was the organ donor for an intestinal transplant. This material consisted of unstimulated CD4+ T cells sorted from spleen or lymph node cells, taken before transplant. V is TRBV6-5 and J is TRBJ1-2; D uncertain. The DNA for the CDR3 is TGTGCCAGCAGTTATCAAAGGTCAGGTCGCCCTCGGTTCTTC. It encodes CASSYQRSGRPRFF.